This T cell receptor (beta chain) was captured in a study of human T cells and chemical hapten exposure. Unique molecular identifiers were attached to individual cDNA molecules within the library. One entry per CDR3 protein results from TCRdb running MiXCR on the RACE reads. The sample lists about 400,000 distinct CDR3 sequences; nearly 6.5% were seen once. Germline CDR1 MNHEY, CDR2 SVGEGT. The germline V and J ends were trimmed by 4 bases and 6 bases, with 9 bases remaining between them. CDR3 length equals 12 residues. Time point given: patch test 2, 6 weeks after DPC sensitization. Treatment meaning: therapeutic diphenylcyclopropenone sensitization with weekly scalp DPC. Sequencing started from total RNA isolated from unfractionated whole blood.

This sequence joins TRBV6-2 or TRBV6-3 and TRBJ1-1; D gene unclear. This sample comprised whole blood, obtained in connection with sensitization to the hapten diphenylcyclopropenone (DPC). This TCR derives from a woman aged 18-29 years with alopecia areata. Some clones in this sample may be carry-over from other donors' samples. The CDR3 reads CASSFMGSEAFF. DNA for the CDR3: TGTGCCAGCAGTTTTATGGGGTCTGAAGCTTTCTTT.